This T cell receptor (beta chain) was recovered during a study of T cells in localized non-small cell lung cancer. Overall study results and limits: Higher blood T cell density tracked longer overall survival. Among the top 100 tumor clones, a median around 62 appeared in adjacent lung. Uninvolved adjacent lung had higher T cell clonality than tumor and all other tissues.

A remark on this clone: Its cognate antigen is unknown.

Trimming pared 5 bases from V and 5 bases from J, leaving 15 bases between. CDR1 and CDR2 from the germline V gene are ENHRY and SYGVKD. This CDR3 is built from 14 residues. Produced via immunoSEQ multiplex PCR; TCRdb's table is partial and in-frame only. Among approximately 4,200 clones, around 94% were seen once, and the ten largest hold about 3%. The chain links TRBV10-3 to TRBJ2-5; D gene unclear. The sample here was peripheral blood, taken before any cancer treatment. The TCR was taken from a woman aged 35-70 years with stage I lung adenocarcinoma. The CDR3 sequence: CAISQSGAGETQYF. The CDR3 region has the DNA TGTGCCATCAGTCAATCGGGCGCTGGGGAGACCCAGTACTTC.